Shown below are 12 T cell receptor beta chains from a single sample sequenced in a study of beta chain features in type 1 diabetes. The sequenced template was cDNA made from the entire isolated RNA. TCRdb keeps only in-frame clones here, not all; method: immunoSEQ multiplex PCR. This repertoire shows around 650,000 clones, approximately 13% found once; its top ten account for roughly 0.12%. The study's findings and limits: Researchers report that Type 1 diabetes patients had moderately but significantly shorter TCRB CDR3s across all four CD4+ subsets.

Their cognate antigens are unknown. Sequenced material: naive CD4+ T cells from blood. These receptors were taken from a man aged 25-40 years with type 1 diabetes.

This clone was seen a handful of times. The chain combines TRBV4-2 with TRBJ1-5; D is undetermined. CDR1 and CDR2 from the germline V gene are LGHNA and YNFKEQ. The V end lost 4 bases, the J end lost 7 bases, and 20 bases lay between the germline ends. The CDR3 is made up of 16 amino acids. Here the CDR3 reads CASSPRITDAVQPQHF. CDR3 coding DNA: TGTGCCAGCAGCCCCAGAATCACAGATGCCGTGCAGCCCCAGCATTTT.

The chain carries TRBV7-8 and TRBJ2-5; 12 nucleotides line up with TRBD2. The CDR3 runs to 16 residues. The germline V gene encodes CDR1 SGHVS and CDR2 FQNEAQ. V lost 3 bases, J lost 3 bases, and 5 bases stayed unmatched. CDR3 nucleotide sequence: TGTGCCAGCAGCTTGAAACGACTAGCGGGGGAAGAGACCCAGTACTTC. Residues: CASSLKRLAGEETQYF.

CDR3 amino acids: CASSFGPGLAAHNEQFF. CDR3 in DNA: TGTGCCAGCAGCTTCGGCCCGGGACTAGCGGCCCACAATGAGCAGTTCTTC. The chain joins TRBV7-8 to TRBJ2-1, with 11 bases lining up with TRBD2. CDR3 size: 17 residues. V lost 3 bases, J lost 5 bases, and 9 bases stayed unmatched. Germline values: CDR1 SGHVS, CDR2 FQNEAQ.

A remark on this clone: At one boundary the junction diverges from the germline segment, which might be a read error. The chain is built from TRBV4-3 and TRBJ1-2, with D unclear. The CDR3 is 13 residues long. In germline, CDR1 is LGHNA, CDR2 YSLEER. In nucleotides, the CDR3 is TGCGCCAGCAGCCTAACTTATTTGTCCGGCGGGATATTC. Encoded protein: CASSLTYLSGGIF.

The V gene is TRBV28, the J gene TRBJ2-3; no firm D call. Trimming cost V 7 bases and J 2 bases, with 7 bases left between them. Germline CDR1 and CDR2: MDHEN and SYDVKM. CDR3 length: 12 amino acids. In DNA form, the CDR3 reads TGTGCCAGCACCCCCGACACAGATACGCAGTATTTT. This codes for CASTPDTDTQYF.

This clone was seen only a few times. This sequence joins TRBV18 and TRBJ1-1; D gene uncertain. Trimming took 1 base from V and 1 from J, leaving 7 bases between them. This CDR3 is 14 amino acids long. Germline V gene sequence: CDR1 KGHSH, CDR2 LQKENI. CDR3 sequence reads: CASSPRESNTEAFF. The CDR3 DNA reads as TGTGCCAGCTCACCACGGGAGTCGAACACTGAAGCTTTCTTT.

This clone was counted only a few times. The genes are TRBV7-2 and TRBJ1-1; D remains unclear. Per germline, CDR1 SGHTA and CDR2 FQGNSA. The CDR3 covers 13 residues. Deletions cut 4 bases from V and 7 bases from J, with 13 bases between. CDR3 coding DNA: TGTGCCAGCAGCTCCCAAGTCGCACTTGAAGCTTTCTTT. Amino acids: CASSSQVALEAFF.

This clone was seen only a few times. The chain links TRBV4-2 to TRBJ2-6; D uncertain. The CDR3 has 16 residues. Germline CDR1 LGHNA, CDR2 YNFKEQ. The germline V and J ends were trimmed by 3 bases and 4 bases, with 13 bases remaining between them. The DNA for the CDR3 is TGTGCCAGCAGCCAGACTTCTATGCCCGGGGCCAACGTCCTGACTTTC. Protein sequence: CASSQTSMPGANVLTF.

The CDR3 sequence: CSVRTRGDYNEQFF. The CDR3 bases are TGCAGCGTTCGTACTCGGGGGGACTACAATGAGCAGTTCTTC. J is TRBJ2-1 and V is TRBV29-1, with TRBD2 matching 7 bases. This CDR3 is built from 14 residues. J lost 3 bases, V lost 5 bases, and 7 bases had no gene match. Germline V CDR1 and CDR2: SQVTM, ANQGSEA.

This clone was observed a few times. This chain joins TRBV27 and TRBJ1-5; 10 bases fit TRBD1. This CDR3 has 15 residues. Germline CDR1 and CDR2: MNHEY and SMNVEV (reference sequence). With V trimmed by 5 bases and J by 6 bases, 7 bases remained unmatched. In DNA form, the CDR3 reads TGTGCCAGCAGTAGGACAGGGGGTATTAGTCAGCCCCAGCATTTT. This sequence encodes CASSRTGGISQPQHF.

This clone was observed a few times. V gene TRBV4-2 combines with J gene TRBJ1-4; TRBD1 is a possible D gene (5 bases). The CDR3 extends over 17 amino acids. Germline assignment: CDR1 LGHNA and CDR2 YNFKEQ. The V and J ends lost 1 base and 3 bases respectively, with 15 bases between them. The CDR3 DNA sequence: TGTGCCAGCAGCCAAGCGGCCAGGGTCGAGTCTAATGAAAAACTGTTTTTT. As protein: CASSQAARVESNEKLFF.

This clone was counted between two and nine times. The CDR3 sequence is CASSQGQVDTEAFF. The CDR3 DNA is TGTGCCAGCAGCCAGGGACAGGTGGACACTGAAGCTTTCTTT. This chain links TRBV9 with TRBJ1-1; TRBD1 aligns across 8 bases. The junction had 5 bases not matched to a gene; V was cut back by 4 bases and J by 3 bases. This CDR3 has 14 residues. From germline, CDR1 is SGDLS and CDR2 YYNGEE. The full variable domain, with the rest looked up from reference TRBV9 and TRBJ1-1, is DSGVTQTPKHLITATGQRVTLRCSPRSGDLSVYWYQQSLDQGLQFLIQYYNGEERAKGNILERFSAQQFPDLHSELNLSSLELGDSALYFCASSQGQVDTEAFFGQGTRLTVV.